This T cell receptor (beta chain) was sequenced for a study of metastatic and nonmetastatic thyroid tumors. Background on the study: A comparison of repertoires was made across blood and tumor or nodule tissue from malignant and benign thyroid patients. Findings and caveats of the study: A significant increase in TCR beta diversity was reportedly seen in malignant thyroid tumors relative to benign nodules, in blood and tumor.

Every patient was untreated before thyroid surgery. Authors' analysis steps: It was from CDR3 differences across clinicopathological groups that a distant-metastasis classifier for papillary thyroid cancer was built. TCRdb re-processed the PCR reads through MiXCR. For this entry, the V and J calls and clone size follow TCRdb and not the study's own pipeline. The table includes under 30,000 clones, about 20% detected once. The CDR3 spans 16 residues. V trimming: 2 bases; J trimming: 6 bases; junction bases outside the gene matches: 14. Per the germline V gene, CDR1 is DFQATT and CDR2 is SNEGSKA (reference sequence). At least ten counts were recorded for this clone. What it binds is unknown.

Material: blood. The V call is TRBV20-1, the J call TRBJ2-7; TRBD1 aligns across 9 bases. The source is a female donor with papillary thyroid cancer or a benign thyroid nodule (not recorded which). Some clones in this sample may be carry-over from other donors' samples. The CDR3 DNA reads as TGCAGTGCTAGAAGAACCGGGACAGGGCCCATGGGCGAGCAGTACTTC. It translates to CSARRTGTGPMGEQYF.